The following is a TCR beta chain sequence with its context. The antigen remains undetermined. The sample belongs to a study of shared clonotypes between healthy human individuals. Study summary: Each donor's CD4 naive and CD4 memory cells filled three plates apiece, CD8 naive two, and CD8 memory one. The study's findings and limits: Compared with memory subsets, naive subsets generally had larger estimated richness.

Naive CD8 cells lacked CD45RO, underwent positive selection for CCR7 and left out terminally differentiated effector memory CD45RA+ cells. Within Nashville, Tennessee resided all donors, each a Caucasian adult. Per the original methods: Filtering differed since immunoSEQ provided only junctions, with no quality scores. The repertoire was sequenced with immunoSEQ multiplex PCR; TCRdb's copy has only in-frame clones and lacks some. The V and J calls and clone size come from that table; D and trimming were worked out from the DNA. The table records under 2,000,000 clones, over 85% of them present only once. Germline V CDR1 and CDR2: SGHVS, FQNEAQ. V lost 1 base to trimming and J lost 11 bases, with 14 bases between them. The CDR3 is 13 amino acids.

The clonotype was recovered from a man younger than 35 in good health. This chain joins TRBV7-8 and TRBJ1-1; possibly TRBD1 for D (5 bases). The material sequenced was naive CD8+ T cells sorted from blood. The CDR3 here is CASSLVAGRVAFF. CDR3 nucleotides: TGTGCCAGCAGCTTAGTAGCAGGGCGGGTTGCTTTCTTT.